One T cell receptor (beta chain) is described in this entry. Antigen unknown. The CDR3 runs 13 residues. Between the trimmed V and J ends, which lost 5 bases and 1 base, there was a span of 8 bases. This sample is part of a study of T cells after yellow fever vaccination. Study-level background: Fractions low in cell number were prepared with SMART-Seq v4 Ultra Low Input. Study-wide findings and caveats: Primary-vaccination clones mostly resurfaced post-booster (nearly 97% CD4, about 87% CD8). By day 5 rather than day 15, the secondary response had peaked, though it was weaker. Just a small share of clonotypes turned up in the CD4 compartment as well as the CD8 compartment.

TCRdb independently ran MiXCR on the 5' RACE reads; one entry per CDR3 protein. The profile shows roughly 310,000 distinct CDR3 sequences, 8.7% of them singletons. The chain combines TRBV12-3 or TRBV12-4 with TRBJ1-1, with D uncertain. This receptor was obtained from a man aged 18 to 29 who received the YFV17D yellow fever vaccine. The sample in question was PBMCs, obtained on the day of the first yellow fever vaccination. CDR3 loop: CASSQQENTEAFF. The CDR3 DNA is TGTGCCAGCAGTCAACAAGAGAACACTGAAGCTTTCTTT.